The 4 T cell receptor beta chains below all came from one sample that was sequenced in a study of control samples from healthy donors and cancer patients. Clones were read by immunoSEQ multiplex PCR, and TCRdb kept only the in-frame ones, dropping some. The repertoire holds about 160,000 clones, around 94% seen once, with about 14% in the top ten. Input material: PBMCs. Source of these receptors: a man in his sixties with colorectal cancer.

DNA for the CDR3: TGTGCCAGCTTAGAGGGGGTTGGTAGGTCTGGGGCCAACGTCCTGACTTTC. Protein: CASLEGVGRSGANVLTF. The chain combines TRBV28 with TRBJ2-6; possibly TRBD1 for D (6 bases). Germline assignment: CDR1 MDHEN and CDR2 SYDVKM. The CDR3 sequence is 17 residues long. Trimming stripped 8 bases from V and 1 base from J, with 18 bases between.

The rearrangement links TRBV6-1 to TRBJ2-2; D is possibly TRBD1 (5 bases). This CDR3 contains 15 residues. Trimming took 1 base from V and 0 from J, leaving 6 bases between them. Germline assignment: CDR1 MNHNS and CDR2 SASEGT. The CDR3 sequence: CASSEDRTNTGELFF. The CDR3 DNA follows: TGTGCCAGCAGTGAAGACAGGACGAACACCGGGGAGCTGTTTTTT.

The chain carries TRBV9 and TRBJ2-7; possible D gene TRBD2, 7 bases. The CDR3 totals 20 residues. From germline, CDR1 is SGDLS and CDR2 YYNGEE. V was trimmed by 4 bases and J by 6 bases, leaving 35 bases between them. The CDR3 bases are TGTGCCAGCAGCAGGGGGACCGGGGGTAGCGGGTCTTCAACCTCAGGCGAGCAGTACTTC. Translated, it gives CASSRGTGGSGSSTSGEQYF.

The chain combines TRBV5-1 with TRBJ1-1; no definite D call. Germline loops: CDR1 SGHRS, CDR2 YFSETQ. This CDR3 spans 14 amino acids. Trimming took off 2 bases at V and 0 bases at J, with 8 bases between the two ends. DNA for the CDR3: TGCGCCAGCAGCTTAATGGCTATGAACACTGAAGCTTTCTTT. It encodes CASSLMAMNTEAFF.